This is a list of T cell receptor beta chains from one sample in a study of vaccination effects on CD4 cells after COVID-19. TCRdb's table, derived via immunoSEQ multiplex PCR, lists solely in-frame clones and lacks some. The sample has about 38,000 clones; approximately 84% are singletons. No antigens are known for them. Sample: CD4+ T cells from PBMCs cultured with HCoV-NL63 spike peptides, taken after COVID-19 vaccination. The receptors were sampled from a human donor who received a COVID-19 vaccine. Some clones in this sample may be carry-over from other donors' samples. Each CDR3 is given with its conserved first and last residue. A D gene is named only where the DNA matches it firmly. A clone size is listed for some rows: how often the clone was seen (once, few, many), or a class if it is expanded.

len,abundance,v_gene,d_gene,j_gene,CDR3nt,CDR3aa
16,NA,TRBV4-2,TRBD1,TRBJ1-1,TGTGCCAGCAGCCAGACCGCCGGACAGGAGAACACTGAAGCTTTCTTT,CASSQTAGQENTEAFF
14,NA,TRBV6-2/TRBV6-3,NA,TRBJ2-4,TGTGCCAGCAGTGCAACAGGGCTAAGTGGCATTCAGTACTTC,CASSATGLSGIQYF
14,NA,TRBV18,NA,TRBJ2-1,TGTGCCAGCTCACCCAGCCGCTCCTACAATGAGCAGTTCTTC,CASSPSRSYNEQFF
15,NA,TRBV6-5,NA,TRBJ2-2,TGTGCCACCCAATACGGGGGACAGTTCACCGGGGAGCTGTTTTTT,CATQYGGQFTGELFF
18,NA,TRBV11-2,TRBD2,TRBJ2-5,TGTGCCAGCAGCTTAGTAAATCTAGCGGGGGGGGGCGGAGAGACCCAGTACTTC,CASSLVNLAGGGGETQYF
15,few,TRBV6-1,NA,TRBJ1-5,TGTGCCAGCAGTGATGGGCTTCTTGGGAATCAGCCCCAGCATTTT,CASSDGLLGNQPQHF
14,NA,TRBV5-4,NA,TRBJ2-2,TGTGCCAGCGGGGGGGGACAGAGTACCGGGGAGCTGTTTTTT,CASGGGQSTGELFF
15,NA,TRBV29-1,TRBD1,TRBJ2-1,TGCAGCGTTGTTCTAGGACAGGGCCACAGCAATGAGCAGTTCTTC,CSVVLGQGHSNEQFF
15,NA,TRBV5-1,NA,TRBJ2-5,TGCGCCAGCAGCTTGGAGGCCGGACGTCAAGAGACCCAGTACTTC,CASSLEAGRQETQYF
18,NA,TRBV7-9,TRBD1,TRBJ1-5,TGTGCCAGCAGCCTCCGCGTAGGTGGGACAGATAGCAATCAGCCCCAGCATTTT,CASSLRVGGTDSNQPQHF
15,few,TRBV5-1,NA,TRBJ2-2,TGCGCCAGCAGCCTCGGGACTTCCACCACCGGGGAGCTGTTTTTT,CASSLGTSTTGELFF
14,NA,TRBV5-1,NA,TRBJ1-2,TGCGCCAGCAGCGAGATTTCAGGGTCCGAGGGCTACACCTTC,CASSEISGSEGYTF
16,NA,TRBV9,NA,TRBJ1-2,TGTGCCAGCAGCGTTGCCCCAGGGGCCAGTAACTATGGCTACACCTTC,CASSVAPGASNYGYTF
13,NA,TRBV18,NA,TRBJ2-1,TGTGCCAGCTCACTACAGAACTACAATGAGCAGTTCTTC,CASSLQNYNEQFF
17,NA,TRBV28,TRBD1,TRBJ1-4,TGTGCCAGCAGTGGAGGGACAGGGATTTCGACTAATGAAAAACTGTTTTTT,CASSGGTGISTNEKLFF
14,few,TRBV6-2/TRBV6-3,NA,TRBJ1-5,TGTGCCAGCAGCCCTGGGGGCGGGGGACAGCCCCAGCATTTT,CASSPGGGGQPQHF
13,NA,TRBV18,NA,TRBJ2-5,TGTGCCAGCTCAATATCCCTCCAAGAGACCCAGTACTTC,CASSISLQETQYF
17,once,TRBV3-1/TRBV3-2,NA,TRBJ2-2,TGTGCCAGCAGCCAAGGAAGTCCGGGGGCGGGCACCGGGGAGCTGTTTTTT,CASSQGSPGAGTGELFF
15,once,TRBV28,TRBD1,TRBJ1-4,TGTGCCAGCAGTTTGCCCGGGACAGGGGGTGAAAAACTGTTTTTT,CASSLPGTGGEKLFF
13,NA,TRBV7-2,TRBD1,TRBJ1-5,TGTGCCAGCAGCTTAGGGTTAGGGACAGGACAGCATTTT,CASSLGLGTGQHF
16,NA,TRBV28,TRBD1,TRBJ1-3,TGTGCCAGCAGTCCGTGGAGGACAGGCTCTGGAAACACCATATATTTT,CASSPWRTGSGNTIYF